This T cell receptor (beta chain) was observed in a study of CD8 T cell repertoires and HIV-1 epitope variants. Looking at the study overall: Controls were a CMV, EBV and flu pool, Ebola AY9, and no peptide. Broader study findings: This assay reports beta chains of antigen-expanded cells, not T cell function.

This table comes from immunoSEQ multiplex PCR, and its TCRdb copy is limited to in-frame clones, with some not included. The sample contains roughly 5,700 clones, over 60% of which appear only once. CDR3 length: 13 residues. The J segment lost 5 bases and the V segment lost 3 bases, leaving 3 bases of the junction unmatched. Germline V lookup: CDR1 SGHAT, CDR2 FQNNGV. On this clone itself: Its antigen is undetermined.

The sequence was obtained from a male donor with HIV. This sequence joins TRBV11-2 and TRBJ2-7, with TRBD1 identical over 8 bases. Sequencing was done on a sample of cultured CD8+ T cells derived from PBMCs. The CDR3 nucleotides read TGTGCCAGCAGCTTGGGACAGGTCCACGAGCAGTACTTC. Translated, it gives CASSLGQVHEQYF.